The T cell receptor beta chain described here comes from a study of cytomegalovirus exposure and HLA in healthy donors. Study-wide context: Out of about 190 million T cells, an earlier analysis found fewer than 140 million unique TCR beta sequences in total. The study's findings and limits: The study assumed roughly uniform donor sequencing depth for presence/absence analyses. An apparent linkage of common viral pathogens to several of the most significant clusters emerged in a later analysis.

CDR3 length: 13 residues. In germline, CDR1 is MNHNY, CDR2 SVGAGI (reference sequence). J lost 3 bases, V lost 8 bases, and 6 bases had no gene match. PCR involved 60 Vbeta and 13 Jbeta primers. The data were produced by immunoSEQ multiplex PCR, yet TCRdb's version contains in-frame clones alone and is incomplete. Of 95,000 to 150,000 clones listed, 50% to 80% are singletons. About this clone itself: Antigen unknown.

This chain connects TRBV6-6 to TRBJ1-2; 7 positions match TRBD1. The source material was PBMCs. The TCR originated in a woman aged 40 to 55 in good health and CMV-seropositive. The CDR3 DNA follows: TGTGCCAGCCATTATGACAGGGACTATGGCTACACCTTC. It yields the protein CASHYDRDYGYTF.